These 32 T cell receptor beta chains were sequenced from one sample in a study of early T cells in non-severe SARS-CoV-2 infection listed by TCRdb under 2021. Receptor amplification or capture employed 5' RACE. TCRdb records NextSeq 500 as the sequencer. Using fastp trimming at Q25 and MiXCR clonotype assembly, TCRdb reanalyzed the public sequencing data and kept in-frame beta chains. One record per CDR3 amino acid sequence lists the most common genes and DNA. The sample has over 35,000 distinct CDR3 sequences on record, about 5.9% of them singletons. The top ten constitute about 8.3% of the sample. The sequencing here drew on whole blood, taken at baseline. The receptors derive from an adult who was a healthcare worker with PCR-confirmed SARS-CoV-2 infection or an uninfected control (not recorded which).

This clonotype was recorded many times. The DNA for the CDR3 is TGTGCCAGCAGCCCTCCGGGACAGGGTGCCCACGAGCAGTACTTC. This codes for CASSPPGQGAHEQYF. The chain carries TRBV5-4 and TRBJ2-7; 9 bases line up with TRBD1. CDR1 SGHNT and CDR2 YYREEE come from the germline V gene (reference sequence). Trimming cost V 4 bases and J 5 bases; bases outside gene matches: 10. The CDR3 has 15 residues.

This clonotype was detected many times. The chain couples TRBV5-8 to TRBJ2-6, with D possibly being TRBD1 (6 bases). The V gene's germline CDR1 is SGHTS and CDR2 YDEGEE. The CDR3 sequence is 16 residues long. V was pared by 0 bases and J by 4 bases, with 11 bases between. The CDR3 region is CASSLVGGAGANVLTF. CDR3 coding DNA: TGTGCCAGCAGCTTGGTAGGGGGAGCCGGGGCCAACGTCCTGACTTTC.

The chain couples TRBV2 to TRBJ1-4; 9 bases align to TRBD1. The CDR3 is 14 amino acids. The germline gives CDR1 SNHLY, CDR2 FYNNEI. The junction had 1 base not matched to a gene; V was cut back by 6 bases and J by 2 bases. CDR3 sequence reads: CASSDRGTNEKLFF. The CDR3 DNA reads as TGTGCCAGCAGCGACAGGGGGACTAATGAAAAACTGTTTTTT.

This clonotype was seen ten or more times. The chain employs TRBV6-6 and TRBJ1-5; D gene ambiguous. This CDR3 region has 16 residues. Germline V gene lookup returns CDR1 MNHNY and CDR2 SVGAGI (reference sequence). The V end was cut by 6 bases, the J end by 2 bases, with 17 bases between. The CDR3 reads CASRLAGQRGNQPQHF. In nucleotides, the CDR3 is TGTGCCAGCAGGCTGGCCGGTCAACGGGGCAATCAGCCCCAGCATTTT.

As regards this clonotype: This may be a read error, as it is one base from a much larger clone. The chain couples TRBV5-4 to TRBJ1-2, with TRBD1 identical over 10 bases. The V gene end was trimmed by 0 bases and the J gene end by 4 bases; junction bases not matched to a gene: 3. This CDR3 has 15 amino acids. The germline gives CDR1 SGHNT, CDR2 YYREEE (reference sequence). Here the CDR3 DNA reads TGTGCCAGCAGCTTGGAGACAGGGGGCGCCTATGGCTACACCTTC. Translating gives CASSLETGGAYGYTF.

The V and J genes are TRBV5-6 and TRBJ2-2; TRBD1 agrees at 7 bases. The CDR3 consists of 16 residues. Trimming took 4 bases from V and 1 from J; bases not matched to a gene: 7. Germline V lookup: CDR1 SGHDT, CDR2 YYEEEE. In DNA, the CDR3 is TGTGCCAGCAGCAGAGACAGGGTGATGAACACCGGGGAGCTGTTTTTT. It specifies CASSRDRVMNTGELFF.

This clonotype came up many times. The genes are TRBV10-2 and TRBJ2-5; either TRBD1 or TRBD2 may fit D (6 bases each). CDR3 length equals 13 residues. V lost 10 bases and J lost 4, with 16 bases in between. The germline V gene has CDR1 WSHSY and CDR2 SAAADI. CDR3 DNA: TGCGCCACCAAGTACGGGGGCGGAGAGACCCAGTACTTC. It is translated as CATKYGGGETQYF.

This clonotype was seen more than once but under ten times. This sequence joins TRBV11-3 and TRBJ2-1; D may be TRBD1 or TRBD2 (6 bases each). The germline CDR1 and CDR2 sequences are SGHNT and YENEEA. This CDR3 contains 15 residues. With 5 bases removed from V and 2 bases from J, the gap between germline ends came to 13 bases. The CDR3 sequence: CASSPGGVTYNEQFF. CDR3 DNA sequence: TGTGCCAGCAGCCCCGGGGGCGTGACCTACAATGAGCAGTTCTTC.

In this sample, this clonotype turned up a few times. The CDR3 loop reads CASSYDRAVNIQYF. Here the CDR3 DNA reads TGTGCCAGCAGTTACGACAGGGCGGTAAACATTCAGTACTTC. J is TRBJ2-4 and V is TRBV28, with 7 bases aligning to TRBD1. Trimming at V came to 4 bases and at J to 6 bases, leaving 6 bases not matched to a gene. Per the germline V gene, CDR1 is MDHEN and CDR2 is SYDVKM. The length of the CDR3 is 14 residues.

This clonotype has a count of ten or more. CDR3 protein: CAWSPQVNYGYTF. DNA for the CDR3: TGTGCCTGGAGTCCTCAGGTTAACTATGGCTACACCTTC. This sequence joins TRBV30 and TRBJ1-2; D is uncertain. CDR1 and CDR2 from the germline V gene are GTSNPN and SVGIG (reference sequence). The CDR3 is made up of 13 amino acids. Trimming removed 2 bases at V and 1 base at J, with 8 bases between.

This clonotype was seen repeatedly, ten times or more. The chain uses TRBV19 and TRBJ2-1; the match to TRBD2 covers 10 bases. The CDR3 consists of 15 residues. Unmatched junction bases numbered 5, after V lost 6 bases and J lost 3 bases. CDR1 and CDR2 (germline): LNHDA, SQIVND (reference sequence). CDR3 amino acids: CASRRGLADYNEQFF. CDR3 in DNA: TGTGCCAGTAGAAGAGGACTAGCGGACTACAATGAGCAGTTCTTC.

This clonotype was detected only a few times. V usage is TRBV19 and J usage is TRBJ2-1, with 7 bases fitting TRBD1. After removal of 3 bases from V and 1 base from J, the junction contained 3 bases not matched to a gene. There are 15 residues in the CDR3. Germline CDR1 reads LNHDA; CDR2 reads SQIVND (reference sequence). In nucleotides, the CDR3 is TGTGCCAGTAGTATCTCAGGGGGATCCTACAATGAGCAGTTCTTC. Encoded protein: CASSISGGSYNEQFF.

In this sample, this clonotype turned up many times. The chain joins TRBV6-5 to TRBJ1-2; 8 bases map to TRBD1. Germline assignment: CDR1 MNHEY and CDR2 SVGAGI. The CDR3 spans 14 residues. The trim removed 6 bases at V and 0 bases at J, leaving 3 bases unmatched. The CDR3 spells CASRGTGANYGYTF. DNA for the CDR3: TGTGCCAGCAGAGGGACAGGAGCTAACTATGGCTACACCTTC.

This rearrangement joins TRBV7-9 to TRBJ1-1, with D maybe TRBD1 (5 bases). V lost 0 bases, J lost 5 bases, and 10 bases lay in between. This CDR3 has 14 amino acids. Germline loops: CDR1 SEHNR, CDR2 FQNEAQ (reference sequence). Written as DNA, the CDR3 is TGTGCCAGCAGCTTAGCACGGAAGGGGACTGAAGCTTTCTTT. Translated, it gives CASSLARKGTEAFF.

This clonotype showed up many times. This chain uses TRBV12-5 with TRBJ2-7; possible D gene TRBD1, 6 bases. The CDR3 runs 16 residues. The V end lost 5 bases, the J end lost 3 bases, and 20 bases lay between the germline ends. Per germline, CDR1 LGHNT and CDR2 FRNRAP. CDR3 DNA sequence: TGTGCTAGTGGTATCCCCTGGACAGAAATCAGCTACGAGCAGTACTTC. This gives the protein CASGIPWTEISYEQYF.

In this sample, this clonotype turned up many times. The V and J genes are TRBV28 and TRBJ1-5; TRBD1 might be the D (5 bases). The germline V gene has CDR1 MDHEN and CDR2 SYDVKM. This CDR3 region has 15 residues. Trimming removed 4 bases at V and 2 bases at J, with 12 bases between. CDR3 bases: TGTGCCAGCAGTTGGGACCTGTGGGGCAATCAGCCCCAGCATTTT. Translating it yields CASSWDLWGNQPQHF.

This clonotype was counted between two and nine times. The rearrangement joins TRBV3-1 to TRBJ2-3; TRBD2 is a possible D gene (5 bases). The length of the CDR3 is 17 residues. V was trimmed by 0 bases and J by 2 bases, leaving 15 bases between them. The germline V gene has CDR1 LGHDT and CDR2 YNNKEL (reference sequence). CDR3 nucleotide sequence: TGTGCCAGCAGCCAAGAGACACGGGATGCACTCACAGATACGCAGTATTTT. Its protein product is CASSQETRDALTDTQYF.

The genes are TRBV5-4 and TRBJ2-1; D remains ambiguous. With 4 bases removed from V and 3 bases from J, the gap between germline ends came to 20 bases. The CDR3 extends over 17 amino acids. Germline assignment: CDR1 SGHNT and CDR2 YYREEE (reference sequence). CDR3 bases: TGTGCCAGCAGCCCCGCTGCGGCGCCGGGTCGCTACAATGAGCAGTTCTTC. This sequence encodes CASSPAAAPGRYNEQFF.

This clonotype was counted many times. The chain is built from TRBV20-1 and TRBJ1-1; a possible D gene is TRBD1 (5 bases). The CDR3 runs 12 residues. Germline V gene sequence: CDR1 DFQATT, CDR2 SNEGSKA (reference sequence). The V end was cut by 7 bases, the J end by 1 base, with 10 bases between. CDR3 region: CSVAGRNTEAFF. The CDR3 DNA is TGCAGTGTGGCAGGGAGGAACACTGAAGCTTTCTTT.

This clonotype was seen ten or more times. The genes are TRBV27 and TRBJ2-7; 10 bases line up with TRBD2. From germline, CDR1 is MNHEY and CDR2 SMNVEV (reference sequence). The CDR3 consists of 15 residues. J gave up 2 bases and V 5 bases, and 6 bases lay outside the gene matches. The CDR3 loop is CASSLHGTSAYEQYF. CDR3 coding DNA: TGTGCCAGCAGTCTCCACGGGACTAGCGCCTACGAGCAGTACTTC.

This clonotype was seen ten or more times. This chain uses TRBV7-6 with TRBJ2-7; weak D call: TRBD2 (6 bases). Looked up from germline, CDR1 is SGHVS and CDR2 is FNYEAQ. Trimming left V 5 bases short and J 5 bases short, with 16 bases between. The CDR3 runs to 14 residues. The CDR3 nucleotides are TGTGCCAGCAGCGAGGGGCAAGGAGGGAACGAGCAGTACTTC. Translation gives CASSEGQGGNEQYF.

The sample holds many counts of this clonotype. This sequence joins TRBV7-2 and TRBJ1-2; perhaps TRBD1 as D (5 bases). CDR3 size: 15 residues. The germline V gene encodes CDR1 SGHTA and CDR2 FQGNSA. Trimming cost V 5 bases and J 0 bases, with 13 bases left between them. The CDR3 loop reads CASSPSGPANYGYTF. The CDR3 DNA is TGTGCCAGCAGCCCCTCGGGGCCAGCTAACTATGGCTACACCTTC.

This clonotype was seen only a few times. The chain employs TRBV3-1 and TRBJ2-1, with 7 positions matching TRBD1. Germline V gene sequence: CDR1 LGHDT, CDR2 YNNKEL (reference sequence). The V gene end was trimmed by 1 base and the J gene end by 4 bases; junction bases not matched to a gene: 1. The CDR3 is 14 residues long. This chain's CDR3 is CASSQAGGYNEQFF. DNA of the CDR3: TGTGCCAGCAGCCAAGCAGGGGGTTACAATGAGCAGTTCTTC.

This clonotype has just a few counts. The rearrangement uses TRBV7-6 and TRBJ2-7; a possible D gene is TRBD2 (5 bases). V was shortened by 1 base and J by 5 bases, with 15 bases between the two germline ends. CDR1 SGHVS and CDR2 FNYEAQ come from the germline V gene. This CDR3 is 15 amino acids long. CDR3 sequence reads: CASSLGGAALHEQYF. The CDR3 nucleotides are TGTGCCAGCAGCTTAGGGGGAGCCGCCTTGCACGAGCAGTACTTC.

The chain joins TRBV12-3 or TRBV12-4 to TRBJ2-2; D remains ambiguous. This CDR3 has 15 amino acids. Deletions cut 3 bases from V and 6 bases from J, with 14 bases between. CDR3 DNA: TGTGCCAGCAGTTTTGAGACCACTTTGTCCGGGGAGCTGTTTTTT. Residues: CASSFETTLSGELFF.

The CDR3 protein is CASSLRGAGEQYF. The CDR3 DNA sequence: TGTGCCAGCAGTTTACGCGGGGCTGGGGAGCAGTACTTC. The chain uses TRBV12-3 or TRBV12-4 and TRBJ2-7; tentative D call: TRBD2 (6 bases). V gave up 2 bases and J gave up 7 bases, with 12 bases separating them. CDR3 length: 13 amino acids.

V gene TRBV18 combines with J gene TRBJ1-1, with 7 positions matching TRBD1. The junction had 6 bases not matched to a gene; V was cut back by 4 bases and J by 1 base. There are 15 residues in the CDR3. Germline-derived CDR1 and CDR2 are KGHSH and LQKENI. The CDR3 sequence: CASSRTGEWNTEAFF. The CDR3 DNA follows: TGTGCCAGCTCACGAACAGGGGAGTGGAACACTGAAGCTTTCTTT.

The CDR3 reads CASSLRGTGGKETQYF. The CDR3 region has the DNA TGTGCCAGCAGCTTGAGGGGGACAGGGGGAAAAGAGACCCAGTACTTC. The J gene is TRBJ2-5, the V gene TRBV5-6; 11 nucleotides agree with TRBD1. J gave up 3 bases and V 1 base, and 5 bases lay outside the gene matches. Germline loops: CDR1 SGHDT, CDR2 YYEEEE. The CDR3 runs 16 residues.

This clonotype was counted ten times or more. This chain joins TRBV5-1 and TRBJ1-1; TRBD1 might be the D (6 bases). CDR1 SGHRS and CDR2 YFSETQ come from the germline V gene. V dropped 3 bases and J dropped 4 bases, with 16 bases sitting between them. The CDR3 runs 15 residues. The CDR3 loop is CASSYHQQGRTEAFF. The CDR3 region has the DNA TGCGCCAGCAGCTACCACCAACAGGGTCGCACTGAAGCTTTCTTT.

The rearrangement links TRBV11-2 to TRBJ2-2; 8 nucleotides match TRBD1. The CDR3 extends over 17 amino acids. The germline gives CDR1 SGHAT, CDR2 FQNNGV. V dropped 4 bases and J dropped 1; count of bases not matched to a gene: 8. The CDR3 is CASSSHSGGENTGELFF. CDR3 in DNA: TGTGCCAGCAGCTCTCATTCAGGGGGCGAGAACACCGGGGAGCTGTTTTTT.

This clonotype was observed a handful of times. The V call is TRBV23-1, the J call TRBJ1-5; TRBD1 matches at 7 bases. TRBV23-1 is an ORF, with its function uncertain. This CDR3 region has 19 residues. The V gene end was trimmed by 3 bases and the J gene end by 5 bases; junction bases not matched to a gene: 19. The CDR3 DNA is TGCGCCAGCAGTCACCACGGACAGGAGAAGTTTTTTATCGATCAGCCCCAGCATTTT. Amino acids: CASSHHGQEKFFIDQPQHF.

The chain combines TRBV11-2 with TRBJ2-3, with 11 nucleotides matching TRBD2. The V gene end was trimmed by 2 bases and the J gene end by 1 base; junction bases not matched to a gene: 5. This CDR3 spans 17 amino acids. The V gene's germline CDR1 is SGHAT and CDR2 FQNNGV. The CDR3 protein is CASSLLAGGWGTDTQYF. Here the CDR3 DNA reads TGTGCCAGCAGCTTACTAGCGGGGGGTTGGGGCACAGATACGCAGTATTTT.